This T cell receptor beta chain originates from a study of cytomegalovirus exposure and HLA in healthy donors. Germline values: CDR1 MNHEY, CDR2 SVGAGI. This CDR3 has 16 residues. V was shortened by 1 base and J by 3 bases, with 13 bases between the two germline ends. Sequenced by immunoSEQ multiplex PCR; TCRdb stores in-frame clones only, minus some. The data show under 200,000 clones, more than 75% seen once. The receptor was derived from a man aged 18 to 30 in good health and CMV-seropositive. Material for sequencing was PBMCs. The V call is TRBV6-5, the J call TRBJ1-3, with D unclear. The CDR3 protein is CASSYFRGRSGNTIYF. In nucleotides, the CDR3 is TGTGCCAGCAGTTACTTCCGGGGAAGAAGTGGAAACACCATATATTTT.